These 9 T cell receptor beta chains share one sample of origin, sequenced in a study of tumor-infiltrating lymphocytes in primary liver carcinoma. A constant-region primer served to make TCR beta cDNA from about 530 ng total RNA. Nested multiplex PCR, run for three rounds with slightly modified ARM-PCR, yielded TCR beta libraries. A C-beta reverse primer was combined with TRBV1-TRBV30 forward primers in the first two PCR rounds, and each round had around 11 cycles. TCRdb independently ran MiXCR on the multiplex PCR reads; one entry per CDR3 protein. The sample lists about 180,000 distinct CDR3 sequences; 50% to 75% were seen once. Unsorted whole blood supplied the RNA, and germline DNA was extracted too. Material: peripheral blood. These receptors originate from a man in his forties or fifties with primary liver carcinoma and hepatitis B virus infection.

CDR3 sequence: CASRLDRETQYF. CDR3 coding DNA: TGTGCCAGCAGGTTGGATCGGGAGACCCAGTACTTC. This chain connects TRBV7-9 to TRBJ2-5; D remains unclear. The CDR3 covers 12 residues. The ends were cut back, 6 bases at V and 5 bases at J, with 10 bases in the middle. Germline CDR1 SEHNR, CDR2 FQNEAQ (reference sequence). Variable domain in full (rest from reference TRBV7-9 and TRBJ2-5): DTGVSQNPRHKITKRGQNVTFRCDPISEHNRLYWYRQTLGQGPEFLTYFQNEAQLEKSRLLSDRFSAERPKGSFSTLEIQRTEQGDSAMYLCASRLDRETQYFGPGTRLLVL.

This clonotype has just a few counts. Sequence at one end of the junction differs from germline and may be a read error. The V call is TRBV10-3, the J call TRBJ2-7; 10 nucleotides align to TRBD2. CDR3 size: 13 residues. Germline V gene lookup returns CDR1 ENHRY and CDR2 SYGVKD. The CDR3 protein is CAIKEGRSAGGHF. CDR3 sequence (DNA): TGTGCCATCAAGGAGGGAAGGTCAGCGGGAGGGCACTTC.

In its sample, this clonotype was seen many times. The chain is built from TRBV4-1 and TRBJ1-4; no definite D call. The V end lost 0 bases, the J end lost 14 bases, and 16 bases lay between the germline ends. Germline V lookup: CDR1 MGHRA, CDR2 YSYEKL. This CDR3 has 14 amino acids. The CDR3 spells CASSQDTQRRSLFF. The CDR3 DNA reads as TGCGCCAGCAGCCAAGATACCCAGCGGCGGTCGCTGTTTTTT.

This chain uses TRBV6-1 with TRBJ2-1; 8 positions match TRBD2. Germline CDR1 reads MNHNS; CDR2 reads SASEGT. The CDR3 is made up of 17 amino acids. After removal of 3 bases from V and 0 bases from J, the junction contained 7 bases not matched to a gene. CDR3 in DNA: TGTGCCAGCAGTGAGGTAGCGGGACCGAGCTCCTACAATGAGCAGTTCTTC. Residues: CASSEVAGPSSYNEQFF.

As concerns this clonotype: A much larger clone lies one base from this, so it may be a read error. As the CDR3 is not closed by the conserved phenylalanine or tryptophan, this likely results from a read error. The chain couples TRBV11-2 to TRBJ1-2, with 7 bases matching TRBD1. Looked up from germline, CDR1 is SGHAT and CDR2 is FQNNGV. After removal of 5 bases from V and 4 bases from J, the junction contained 7 bases not matched to a gene. CDR3 length equals 14 residues. The CDR3 loop is CASSPGTDPYGYTL. The CDR3 region has the DNA TGTGCCAGCAGCCCCGGGACAGACCCCTATGGCTACACCTTA.

This clonotype has more than one count but fewer than ten. At one boundary the junction diverges from the germline segment, which might be a read error. This chain joins TRBV12-3 or TRBV12-4 and TRBJ1-1; unclear D gene. The CDR3 is 13 amino acids. CDR3 sequence: CARSLAESTEAFF. The CDR3 DNA follows: TGTGCCAGAAGTTTGGCGGAGTCCACTGAAGCTTTCTTT.

With regard to this clonotype: Being one base from a much bigger clone, this may be a read error. The chain joins TRBV29-1 to TRBJ1-1; 8 bases map to TRBD1. V lost 1 base to trimming and J lost 5 bases; unmatched junction nucleotides: 9. The CDR3 is 15 residues long. Looked up from germline, CDR1 is SQVTM and CDR2 is ANQGSEA. CDR3 DNA sequence: TGCAGCGTTGAAGGTTCAGGGGGCGAGGATACTGAAGCTTTCTTT. It yields the protein CSVEGSGGEDTEAFF.

The rearrangement uses TRBV6-1 and TRBJ2-7; no reliable D call. Germline CDR1 reads MNHNS; CDR2 reads SASEGT. The CDR3 extends over 12 amino acids. V was cut by 1 base and J by 8 bases, with 9 bases left in between. The CDR3 nucleotides read TGTGCCAGCAGTGAAGATTATTACAAGCAGTACTTC. Encoded protein: CASSEDYYKQYF.

Turning to this clonotype: The final CDR3 position lacks the conserved phenylalanine or tryptophan, pointing to a likely read error. The chain combines TRBV11-2 with TRBJ1-5; D possibly corresponds to TRBD1 (6 bases). The CDR3 extends over 18 amino acids. V lost 2 bases, J lost 1 base, and 18 bases lay in between. Germline V gene sequence: CDR1 SGHAT, CDR2 FQNNGV. In DNA, the CDR3 is TGTGCCAGCAGCTTAACTACAGGGCTTCGTGTGAGCAATCAGCCCCAGCATTAT. It translates to CASSLTTGLRVSNQPQHY.